The 9 T cell receptor beta chains reported below all come from one sample, sequenced in a study of cytomegalovirus exposure and HLA in healthy donors. Generated by immunoSEQ multiplex PCR, the TCRdb table keeps only in-frame clones and is missing some. The sample shows approximately 100,000 clones, about nine tenths of them seen only once. Material: PBMCs. These receptors all come from a woman under 30 in good health and CMV-seronegative.

This clone turned up a few times. This CDR3 is CSVVEGGSTEAFF. The DNA of the CDR3 is TGCAGCGTTGTCGAGGGAGGAAGCACTGAAGCTTTCTTT. J is TRBJ1-1 and V is TRBV29-1; D unresolved. V was trimmed by 4 bases and J by 4 bases, leaving 13 bases between them. CDR1 and CDR2 (germline): SQVTM, ANQGSEA. CDR3 length: 13 amino acids. Looking up the rest from reference TRBV29-1 and TRBJ1-1 gives the full variable domain: SAVISQKPSRDICQRGTSLTIQCQVDSQVTMMFWYRQQPGQSLTLIATANQGSEATYESGFVIDKFPISRPNLTFSTLTVSNMSPEDSSIYLCSVVEGGSTEAFFGQGTRLTVV.

This clone was observed a single time. V gene TRBV6-1 combines with J gene TRBJ2-3; perhaps TRBD2 as D (5 bases). Trimming took 3 bases from V and 1 from J, leaving 14 bases between them. The CDR3 loop spans 16 amino acids. Per germline, CDR1 MNHNS and CDR2 SASEGT. CDR3 protein: CASSDGAATGTDTQYF. Here the CDR3 DNA reads TGTGCCAGCAGTGACGGAGCGGCAACCGGCACAGATACGCAGTATTTT.

This rearrangement joins TRBV27 to TRBJ1-6, with D perhaps TRBD1 (6 bases). CDR3 length equals 18 residues. Per germline, CDR1 MNHEY and CDR2 SMNVEV (reference sequence). V lost 6 bases and J lost 0, with 18 bases in between. CDR3 coding DNA: TGTGCCAGCAGCCTAGAGGGACAAACCAGCTCCTATAATTCACCCCTCCACTTT. Its translation is CASSLEGQTSSYNSPLHF.

The chain carries TRBV4-3 and TRBJ1-1; D perhaps matches TRBD1 (6 bases). This CDR3 comprises 15 residues. Looked up from germline, CDR1 is LGHNA and CDR2 is YSLEER. Trimming removed 0 bases from V and 12 bases from J, with 20 bases in between. CDR3 nucleotide sequence: TGCGCCAGCAGCCAAGAACCCCGGGACATCTTCGGTACTTTCTTT. It encodes CASSQEPRDIFGTFF.

The V gene is TRBV19, the J gene TRBJ1-5, with 10 bases that match TRBD1. Germline-derived CDR1 and CDR2 are LNHDA and SQIVND (reference sequence). There are 15 residues in the CDR3. The V and J ends lost 6 bases and 1 base, in that order; junction bases with no gene match: 3. The CDR3 DNA reads as TGTGCCAGTAGGTGGACAGGGGGAAGCAATCAGCCCCAGCATTTT. This sequence encodes CASRWTGGSNQPQHF.

This sequence joins TRBV18 and TRBJ2-2, with D possibly being TRBD2 (6 bases). The CDR3 has 12 amino acids. The V and J ends lost 6 bases and 4 bases respectively, with 6 bases between them. Germline V gene sequence: CDR1 KGHSH, CDR2 LQKENI. CDR3 in DNA: TGTGCCAGCTCGCGGGGCACCGGGGAGCTGTTTTTT. Protein: CASSRGTGELFF. The full variable domain, rest sourced from reference TRBV18 and TRBJ2-2, is NAGVMQNPRHLVRRRGQEARLRCSPMKGHSHVYWYRQLPEEGLKFMVYLQKENIIDESGMPKERFSAEFPKEGPSILRIQQVVRGDSAAYFCASSRGTGELFFGEGSRLTVL.

The rearrangement uses TRBV21-1 and TRBJ2-3; the D call in the table, TRBD1, was not verified against the DNA. TRBV21-1 is a pseudogene segment. The CDR3 has 20 residues. In nucleotides, the CDR3 is TGTGCCAGCAGCAAACCAAAGGGGAGAAGACAGGGGGTAATCATAGATACGCAGTATTTT. This translates into CASSKPKGRRQGVIIDTQYF.

The chain couples TRBV7-2 to TRBJ1-1; no reliable D call. The CDR3 is 13 residues long. The V end was cut by 5 bases, the J end by 2 bases, with 9 bases between. Germline-derived CDR1 and CDR2 are SGHTA and FQGNSA. The CDR3 loop is CASSTYPNTEAFF. The CDR3 DNA reads TGTGCCAGCAGCACCTACCCAAACACTGAAGCTTTCTTT.

The V call is TRBV7-8, the J call TRBJ1-2, with 8 bases lining up with TRBD1. The CDR3 sequence is 14 residues long. Germline V CDR1 and CDR2: SGHVS, FQNEAQ. After removal of 4 bases from V and 4 bases from J, the junction contained 5 bases not matched to a gene. The CDR3 coding sequence is TGTGCCAGCAGCTCGGACAGGGCTATCTATGGCTACACCTTC. Residues: CASSSDRAIYGYTF.